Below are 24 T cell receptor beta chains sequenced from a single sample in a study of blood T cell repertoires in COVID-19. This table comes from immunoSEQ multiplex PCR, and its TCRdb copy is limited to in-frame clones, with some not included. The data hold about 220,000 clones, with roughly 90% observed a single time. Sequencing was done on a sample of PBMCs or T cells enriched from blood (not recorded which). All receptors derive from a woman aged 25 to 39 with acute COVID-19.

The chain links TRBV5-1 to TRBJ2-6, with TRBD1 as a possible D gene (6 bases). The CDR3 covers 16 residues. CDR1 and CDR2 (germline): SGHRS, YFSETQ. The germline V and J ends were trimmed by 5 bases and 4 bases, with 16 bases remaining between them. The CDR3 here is CASSETGLTGANVLTF. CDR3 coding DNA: TGCGCCAGCAGTGAGACAGGCCTTACGGGGGCCAACGTCCTGACTTTC.

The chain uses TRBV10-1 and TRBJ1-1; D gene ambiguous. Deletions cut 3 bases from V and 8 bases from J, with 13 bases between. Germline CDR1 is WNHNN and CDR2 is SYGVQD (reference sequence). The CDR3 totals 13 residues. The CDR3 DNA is TGCGCCAGCAGTGAACATACCCATACGGAAGCTTTCTTT. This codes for CASSEHTHTEAFF.

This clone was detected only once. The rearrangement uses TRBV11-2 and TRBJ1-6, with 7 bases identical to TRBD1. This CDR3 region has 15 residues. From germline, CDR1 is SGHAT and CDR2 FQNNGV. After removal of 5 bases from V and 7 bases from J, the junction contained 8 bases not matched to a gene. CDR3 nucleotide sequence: TGTGCCAGCAGCATTAGGACAGGCCAAAATTCACCCCTCCACTTT. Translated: CASSIRTGQNSPLHF.

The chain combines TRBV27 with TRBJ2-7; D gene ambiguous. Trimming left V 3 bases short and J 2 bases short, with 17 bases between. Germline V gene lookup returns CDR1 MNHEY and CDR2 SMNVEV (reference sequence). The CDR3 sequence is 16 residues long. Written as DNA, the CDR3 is TGTGCCAGCAGTTTTCTTCCCCTTGTAGACACCTACGAGCAGTACTTC. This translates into CASSFLPLVDTYEQYF.

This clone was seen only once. This CDR3 is CASNPLGLMNTEAFF. CDR3 bases: TGTGCCAGCAACCCGTTGGGACTAATGAACACTGAAGCTTTCTTT. The chain joins TRBV5-6 to TRBJ1-1; a possible D gene is TRBD1 (5 bases). The V and J ends lost 6 bases and 0 bases respectively, with 15 bases between them. This CDR3 has 15 residues. The germline V gene encodes CDR1 SGHDT and CDR2 YYEEEE.

The CDR3 sequence: CALGGGVDQPQHF. CDR3 DNA: TGTGCCCTTGGGGGAGGGGTGGATCAGCCCCAGCATTTT. The V and J genes are TRBV19 and TRBJ1-5; D perhaps matches TRBD1 (5 bases). Trimming pared 11 bases from V and 5 bases from J, leaving 16 bases between. The germline V gene encodes CDR1 LNHDA and CDR2 SQIVND (reference sequence). The CDR3 loop spans 13 amino acids. Full variable domain (missing parts from reference TRBV19 and TRBJ1-5): DGGITQSPKYLFRKEGQNVTLSCEQNLNHDAMYWYRQDPGQGLRLIYYSQIVNDFQKGDIAEGYSVSREKKESFPLTVTSAQKNPTAFYLCALGGGVDQPQHFGDGTRLSIL.

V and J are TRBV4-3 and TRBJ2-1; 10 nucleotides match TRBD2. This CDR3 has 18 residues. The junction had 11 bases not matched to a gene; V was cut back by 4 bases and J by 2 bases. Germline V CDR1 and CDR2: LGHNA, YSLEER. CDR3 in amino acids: CASSPRVAGGRAYNEQFF. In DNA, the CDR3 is TGCGCCAGCAGCCCCCGGGTAGCGGGGGGCCGAGCCTACAATGAGCAGTTCTTC.

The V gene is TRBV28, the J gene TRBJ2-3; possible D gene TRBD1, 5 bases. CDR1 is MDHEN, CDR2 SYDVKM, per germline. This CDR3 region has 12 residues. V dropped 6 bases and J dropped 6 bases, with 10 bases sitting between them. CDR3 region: CASRWGLDTQYF. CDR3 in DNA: TGTGCCAGCAGGTGGGGCCTGGATACGCAGTATTTT.

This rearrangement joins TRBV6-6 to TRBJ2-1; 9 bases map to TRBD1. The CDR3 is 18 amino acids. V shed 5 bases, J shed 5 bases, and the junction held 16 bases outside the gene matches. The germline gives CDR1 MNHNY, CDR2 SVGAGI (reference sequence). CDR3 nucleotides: TGTGCCAGCAGTCCCCACGGGGACAGGGAAGACGGGGACAATGAGCAGTTCTTC. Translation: CASSPHGDREDGDNEQFF.

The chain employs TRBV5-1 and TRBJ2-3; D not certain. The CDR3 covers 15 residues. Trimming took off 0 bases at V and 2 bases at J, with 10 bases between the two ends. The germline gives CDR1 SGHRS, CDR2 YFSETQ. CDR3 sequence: CASSLVGLLTDTQYF. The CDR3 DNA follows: TGCGCCAGCAGCTTGGTTGGGCTACTCACAGATACGCAGTATTTT. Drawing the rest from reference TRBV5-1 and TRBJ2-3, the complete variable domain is KAGVTQTPRYLIKTRGQQVTLSCSPISGHRSVSWYQQTPGQGLQFLFEYFSETQRNKGNFPGRFSGRQFSNSRSEMNVSTLELGDSALYLCASSLVGLLTDTQYFGPGTRLTVL.

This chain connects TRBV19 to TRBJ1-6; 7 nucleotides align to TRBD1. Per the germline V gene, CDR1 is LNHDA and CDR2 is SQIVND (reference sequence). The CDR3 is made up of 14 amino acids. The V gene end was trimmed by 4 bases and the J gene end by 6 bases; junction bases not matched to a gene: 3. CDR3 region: CASSNRDSNSPLHF. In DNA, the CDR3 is TGTGCCAGTAGTAACCGGGACAGTAATTCACCCCTCCACTTT.

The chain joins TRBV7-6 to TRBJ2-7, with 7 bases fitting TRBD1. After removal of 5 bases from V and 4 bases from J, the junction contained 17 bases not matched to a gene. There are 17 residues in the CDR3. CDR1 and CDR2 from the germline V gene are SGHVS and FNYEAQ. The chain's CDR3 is CASSPSGWGTDLYEQYF. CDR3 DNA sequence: TGTGCCAGCAGCCCATCCGGGTGGGGGACAGATCTTTACGAGCAGTACTTC.

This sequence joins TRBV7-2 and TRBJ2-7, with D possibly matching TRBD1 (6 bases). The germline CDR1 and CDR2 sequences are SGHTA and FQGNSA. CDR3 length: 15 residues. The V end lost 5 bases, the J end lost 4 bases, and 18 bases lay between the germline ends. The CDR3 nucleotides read TGTGCCAGCAGCGTACAACAGGGAACGCCGTACGAGCAGTACTTC. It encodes CASSVQQGTPYEQYF. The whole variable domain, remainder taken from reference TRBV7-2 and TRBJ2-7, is GAGVSQSPSNKVTEKGKDVELRCDPISGHTALYWYRQSLGQGLEFLIYFQGNSAPDKSGLPSDRFSAERTGGSVSTLTIQRTQQEDSAVYLCASSVQQGTPYEQYFGPGTRLTVT.

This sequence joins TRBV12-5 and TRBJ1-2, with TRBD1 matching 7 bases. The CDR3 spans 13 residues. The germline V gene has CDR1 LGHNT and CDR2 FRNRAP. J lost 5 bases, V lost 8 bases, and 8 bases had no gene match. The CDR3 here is CASPGGQVYGYTF. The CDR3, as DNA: TGTGCTAGTCCAGGGGGGCAAGTTTATGGCTACACCTTC.

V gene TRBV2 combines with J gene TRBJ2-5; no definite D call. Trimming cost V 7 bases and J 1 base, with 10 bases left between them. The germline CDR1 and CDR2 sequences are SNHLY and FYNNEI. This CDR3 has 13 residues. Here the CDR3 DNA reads TGTGCCAGCACTGGCGAGGTCCAAGAGACCCAGTACTTC. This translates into CASTGEVQETQYF.

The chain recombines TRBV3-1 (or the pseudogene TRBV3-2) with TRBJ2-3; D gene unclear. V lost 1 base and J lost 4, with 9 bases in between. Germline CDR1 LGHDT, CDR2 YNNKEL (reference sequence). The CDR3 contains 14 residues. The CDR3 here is CASSQGLSADTQYF. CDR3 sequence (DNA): TGTGCCAGCAGCCAAGGGCTCTCAGCAGATACGCAGTATTTT.

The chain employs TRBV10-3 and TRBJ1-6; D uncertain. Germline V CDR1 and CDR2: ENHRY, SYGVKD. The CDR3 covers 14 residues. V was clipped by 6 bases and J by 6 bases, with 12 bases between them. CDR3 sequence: CAIRALALNSPLHF. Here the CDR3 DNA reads TGTGCCATCAGGGCCTTGGCTCTTAATTCACCCCTCCACTTT.

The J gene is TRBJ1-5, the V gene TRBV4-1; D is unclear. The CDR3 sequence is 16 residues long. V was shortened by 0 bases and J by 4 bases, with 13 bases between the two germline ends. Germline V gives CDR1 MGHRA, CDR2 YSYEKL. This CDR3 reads CASSQEIEQLNQPQHF. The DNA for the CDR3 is TGCGCCAGCAGCCAAGAAATAGAACAGCTTAATCAGCCCCAGCATTTT.

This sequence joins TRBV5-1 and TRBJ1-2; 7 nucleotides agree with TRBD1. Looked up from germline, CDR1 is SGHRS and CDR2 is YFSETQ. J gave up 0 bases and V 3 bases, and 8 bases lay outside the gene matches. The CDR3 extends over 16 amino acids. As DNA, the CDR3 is TGCGCCAGCAGCTATCGACAGGGCACCACTAACTATGGCTACACCTTC. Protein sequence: CASSYRQGTTNYGYTF.

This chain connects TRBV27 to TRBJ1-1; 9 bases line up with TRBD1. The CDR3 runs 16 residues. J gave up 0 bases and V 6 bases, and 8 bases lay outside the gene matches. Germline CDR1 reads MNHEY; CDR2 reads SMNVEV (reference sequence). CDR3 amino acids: CASRRTTGGMNTEAFF. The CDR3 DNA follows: TGTGCCAGCAGAAGAACGACAGGGGGAATGAACACTGAAGCTTTCTTT.

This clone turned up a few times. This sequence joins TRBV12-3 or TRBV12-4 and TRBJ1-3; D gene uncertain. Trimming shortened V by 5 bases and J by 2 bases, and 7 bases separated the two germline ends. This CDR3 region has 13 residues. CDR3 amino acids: CASSPHTGNTIYF. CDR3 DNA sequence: TGTGCCAGCAGTCCACACACTGGAAACACCATATATTTT.

CDR3 region: CASRTGQLFFSSYNEQFF. The CDR3 DNA reads TGTGCCAGCAGGACGGGACAGCTCTTCTTCAGCTCCTACAATGAGCAGTTCTTC. V usage is TRBV28 and J usage is TRBJ2-1; the match to TRBD1 covers 7 bases. Germline V gene sequence: CDR1 MDHEN, CDR2 SYDVKM. The CDR3 runs to 18 residues. J was trimmed by 0 bases and V by 6 bases; bases with no gene match: 14.

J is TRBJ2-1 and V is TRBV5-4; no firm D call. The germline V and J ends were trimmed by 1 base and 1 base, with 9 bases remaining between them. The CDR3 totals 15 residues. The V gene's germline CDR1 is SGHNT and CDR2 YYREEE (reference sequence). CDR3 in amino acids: CASSLYILSYNEQFF. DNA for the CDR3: TGTGCCAGCAGCTTGTACATCTTATCCTACAATGAGCAGTTCTTC.

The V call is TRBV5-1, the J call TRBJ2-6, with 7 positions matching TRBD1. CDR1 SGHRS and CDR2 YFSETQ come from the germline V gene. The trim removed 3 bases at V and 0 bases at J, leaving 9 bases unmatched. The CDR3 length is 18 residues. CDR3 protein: CASSWTTGALSGANVLTF. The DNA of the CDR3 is TGCGCCAGCAGCTGGACAACAGGGGCCCTCTCTGGGGCCAACGTCCTGACTTTC.